The subject of this entry is one T cell receptor beta chain. The entry originates in a study of blood T cell repertoires in COVID-19. For the study at large: The origin of the acute and convalescent COVID-19 samples was the United States, Italy and Spain.

V gave up 7 bases and J gave up 0 bases; unmatched junction bases: 9. This CDR3 has 16 amino acids. Germline CDR1 reads LNHDA; CDR2 reads SQIVND (reference sequence). Authors' data handling: Amplification of reference gene primers was used by the study to estimate nucleated cell counts. The table came from immunoSEQ multiplex PCR; TCRdb's copy has only in-frame clones and leaves some out. That table gives V, J and clone size, and the DNA gave D and trimming. This table has around 61,000 clones, just under 90% appearing once. The sequenced sample was peripheral blood. This clonotype originated in a man between 60 and 75 years old with acute or convalescent COVID-19. J is TRBJ1-5 and V is TRBV19; 7 bases line up with TRBD1. The CDR3 coding sequence is TGTGCCAGTAAACCGGACAGGACTTATAGCAATCAGCCCCAGCATTTT. This codes for CASKPDRTYSNQPQHF.